The clone carrying this T cell receptor beta chain was detected only once. Its specificity is not known. The data belong to a study of T cell responses to AZD1222 COVID-19 vaccine. Study-level points and caveats: Donors were largely white British and mainly female; clonal diversity was possibly underestimated. Baseline seropositives among AZD1222 recipients totaled only 5 to 7.

The data were produced by immunoSEQ multiplex PCR, yet TCRdb's version contains in-frame clones alone and is incomplete. This sample has about 120,000 clones; roughly 91% occur once, and the top ten carry less than 8.5%. Per germline, CDR1 SGDLS and CDR2 YYNGEE. Trimming shortened V by 4 bases and J by 4 bases, and 9 bases separated the two germline ends. CDR3 size: 12 residues. Sequencing was performed on peripheral blood, taken 28 days after the second AZD1222 dose. The V gene is TRBV9, the J gene TRBJ2-7; a weak D match, TRBD1 (6 bases). The TCR was taken from an adult who received the AZD1222 COVID-19 vaccine. CDR3 nucleotides: TGTGCCAGCAGCTCGACAGGTTACGAGCAGTACTTC. Its translation: CASSSTGYEQYF.